Listed below are T cell receptor beta chains from one sample, sequenced in a study of CD8+ T cells in alopecia areata. Only in-frame clones appear in the TCRdb table, and some are missing; sequencing was by immunoSEQ multiplex PCR. There are roughly 110,000 clones in the sample; roughly 50% occur only once, and 12% lies in the top ten. The sample here was CD8+ T cells sorted from blood, taken at week 24, from a patient treated with tofacitinib. The origin of the receptors is a human donor with alopecia areata. Both conserved end residues are part of each CDR3. Each record gives: V gene, clone size, J gene, D gene, CDR3 protein, CDR3 DNA. The D gene is left open where the match is weak. Size tells how often a clone was seen (once, few, many) or the class of an expanded clone, and some rows leave it out.

TRBV14	once	TRBJ2-6	NA	CASRAAGANVLTF	TGTGCCAGCAGGGCTGCTGGGGCCAACGTCCTGACTTTC
TRBV4-2	medium-sized	TRBJ2-5	TRBD2	CASSQKTSGGPETQYF	TGTGCCAGCAGCCAAAAGACTAGCGGGGGGCCGGAGACCCAGTACTTC
TRBV27	few	TRBJ2-7	TRBD1	CASSTLDRTGSYEQYF	TGTGCCAGCAGTACCCTGGACAGGACAGGCTCCTACGAGCAGTACTTC
TRBV28	NA	TRBJ2-4	NA	CASTFEGAKNIQYF	TGTGCCAGCACCTTCGAGGGGGCCAAAAACATTCAGTACTTC
TRBV15	NA	TRBJ1-2	NA	CATSRDKGGTPYGYTF	TGTGCCACCAGCAGAGATAAGGGAGGTACCCCATATGGCTACACCTTC
TRBV7-9	NA	TRBJ1-6	TRBD1	CASSLEGARSPLHF	TGTGCCAGCAGCTTGGAGGGGGCGCGTTCACCCCTCCACTTT
TRBV25-1	NA	TRBJ2-6	TRBD1	CASSSSPGTDSGANVLTF	TGTGCCAGCAGTTCCAGTCCCGGGACAGACTCTGGGGCCAACGTCCTGACTTTC
TRBV29-1	few	TRBJ2-2	NA	CSVESGPGELFF	TGCAGCGTTGAAAGCGGCCCCGGGGAGCTGTTTTTT
TRBV29-1	NA	TRBJ1-2	NA	CSDNHYGYTF	TGCAGCGATAATCACTATGGCTACACCTTC
TRBV7-3	NA	TRBJ2-1	TRBD1	CASSEDRDRNEQFF	TGTGCCAGCAGCGAGGACAGGGATCGGAATGAGCAGTTCTTC
TRBV9	once	TRBJ2-5	TRBD2	CASSPGTSGGALETQYF	TGTGCCAGCAGCCCTGGGACTAGCGGGGGGGCATTGGAGACCCAGTACTTC
TRBV15	NA	TRBJ2-1	NA	CATSRVRDTFYEQFF	TGTGCCACCAGCAGAGTTAGGGACACCTTCTATGAGCAGTTCTTC
TRBV19	NA	TRBJ1-1	NA	CASSLSYTEAFF	TGTGCCAGTAGTTTGTCGTACACTGAAGCTTTCTTT
TRBV13	once	TRBJ2-7	NA	CASSLGLQGYEQYF	TGTGCCAGCAGCTTAGGCCTGCAGGGCTACGAGCAGTACTTC
TRBV27	NA	TRBJ2-7	NA	CASSRTDSYEQYF	TGTGCCAGCAGTCGTACTGACTCCTACGAGCAGTACTTC
TRBV10-1	few	TRBJ2-7	NA	CASSESGTEWEQYF	TGCGCCAGCAGTGAGTCAGGGACGGAATGGGAGCAGTACTTC
TRBV15	NA	TRBJ2-2	NA	CATSRVAGTGELFF	TGTGCCACCAGCAGAGTCGCGGGTACCGGGGAGCTGTTTTTT
TRBV5-1	NA	TRBJ1-1	NA	CASSLGRGRATEAFF	TGCGCCAGCAGCTTGGGAAGAGGGCGGGCCACTGAAGCTTTCTTT
TRBV4-3	NA	TRBJ2-7	NA	CASSQVGSSPYEQYF	TGCGCCAGCAGCCAAGTTGGGTCAAGTCCCTACGAGCAGTACTTC
TRBV2	NA	TRBJ2-7	NA	CASSEGWQGNYEQYF	TGTGCCAGCAGTGAAGGGTGGCAGGGTAACTACGAGCAGTACTTC
TRBV27	NA	TRBJ2-3	NA	CASSLQVAPASTDTQYF	TGTGCCAGCAGTTTACAGGTGGCGCCCGCTAGCACAGATACGCAGTATTTT
TRBV14	NA	TRBJ2-7	NA	CASRFGHDEQYF	TGTGCCAGCAGGTTTGGACATGACGAGCAGTACTTC
TRBV27	NA	TRBJ2-6	TRBD1	CASSYGTGSGANVLTF	TGTGCCAGCAGTTATGGGACAGGCTCTGGGGCCAACGTCCTGACTTTC
TRBV6-5	few	TRBJ2-3	NA	CASSYSAGDTQYF	TGTGCCAGCAGTTACTCGGCAGGAGATACGCAGTATTTT
TRBV6-1	NA	TRBJ2-7	NA	CASRSRAPTRYEQYF	TGTGCCAGCAGGAGCCGGGCCCCGACCAGATACGAGCAGTACTTC
TRBV6-5	NA	TRBJ1-6	NA	CASSPSGSHRSPLHF	TGTGCCAGCAGCCCCTCCGGGAGTCACAGGTCACCCCTCCACTTT
TRBV13	NA	TRBJ2-3	NA	CASSLFPTRNTDTQYF	TGTGCCAGCAGCCTATTTCCGACTAGAAACACAGATACGCAGTATTTT
TRBV5-6	NA	TRBJ2-3	TRBD2	CASSPAGGPKDTQYF	TGTGCCAGCAGCCCAGCGGGGGGGCCCAAAGATACGCAGTATTTT
TRBV2	NA	TRBJ1-1	NA	CASSRDTEAFF	TGTGCCAGCAGCCGAGACACTGAAGCTTTCTTT